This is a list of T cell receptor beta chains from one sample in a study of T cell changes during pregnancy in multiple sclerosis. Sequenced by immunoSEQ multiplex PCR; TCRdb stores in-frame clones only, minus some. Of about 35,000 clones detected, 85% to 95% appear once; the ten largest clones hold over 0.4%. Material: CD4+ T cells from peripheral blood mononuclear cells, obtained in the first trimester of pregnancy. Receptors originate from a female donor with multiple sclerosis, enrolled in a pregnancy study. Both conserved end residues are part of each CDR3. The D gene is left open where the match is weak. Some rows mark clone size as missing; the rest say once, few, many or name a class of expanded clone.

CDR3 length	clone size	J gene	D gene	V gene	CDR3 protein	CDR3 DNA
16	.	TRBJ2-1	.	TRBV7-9	CASSLGGHRRSNEQFF	TGTGCCAGCAGCTTAGGAGGCCACCGGCGATCGAATGAGCAGTTCTTC
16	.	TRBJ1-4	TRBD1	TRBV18	CASSPRGQGANEKLFF	TGTGCCAGCTCACCGCGCGGACAGGGTGCTAATGAAAAACTGTTTTTT
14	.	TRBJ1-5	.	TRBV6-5	CASRLGRSNQPQHF	TGTGCCAGCAGGTTGGGGCGAAGCAATCAGCCCCAGCATTTT
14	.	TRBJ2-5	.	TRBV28	CASTPEGGVGTQYF	TGTGCCAGCACTCCCGAGGGCGGGGTAGGGACCCAGTACTTC
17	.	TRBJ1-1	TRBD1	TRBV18	CASSLRGPGQGETEAFF	TGTGCCAGCTCATTAAGGGGCCCGGGACAGGGTGAAACTGAAGCTTTCTTT
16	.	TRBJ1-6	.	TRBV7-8	CASSLGRQRVDSPLHF	TGTGCCAGCAGCTTAGGGAGACAGCGAGTGGATTCACCCCTCCACTTT
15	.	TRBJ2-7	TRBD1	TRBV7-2	CASSSRDRGLGEQYF	TGTGCCAGCAGCTCACGGGACAGGGGGCTTGGCGAGCAGTACTTC
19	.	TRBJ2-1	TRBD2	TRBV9	CASSVAPPGLAGPPREQFF	TGTGCCAGCAGCGTAGCCCCCCCTGGACTAGCGGGGCCTCCAAGGGAGCAGTTCTTC
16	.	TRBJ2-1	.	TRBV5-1	CASRAETPSSYNEQFF	TGCGCCAGCAGGGCTGAAACACCTAGCTCCTACAATGAGCAGTTCTTC
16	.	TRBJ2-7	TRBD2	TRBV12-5	CASHPEGGRQTYEQYF	TGTGCTAGTCACCCGGAGGGCGGGAGGCAAACCTACGAGCAGTACTTC
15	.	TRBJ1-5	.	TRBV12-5	CASGLISPGNQPQHF	TGTGCTAGTGGTTTGATCTCCCCAGGAAATCAGCCCCAGCATTTT
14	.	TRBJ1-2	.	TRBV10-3	CAISEGGQIGGYTF	TGTGCCATCAGTGAGGGTGGACAAATAGGGGGCTACACCTTC
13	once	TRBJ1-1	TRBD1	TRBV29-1	CSVEGQGASEAFF	TGCAGCGTTGAGGGACAGGGGGCGTCTGAAGCTTTCTTT
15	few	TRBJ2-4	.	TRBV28	CASSFRVMAKNIQYF	TGTGCCAGCAGTTTCCGGGTGATGGCCAAAAACATTCAGTACTTC
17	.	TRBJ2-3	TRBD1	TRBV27	CASSLIGTVASTDTQYF	TGTGCCAGCAGTTTAATCGGGACAGTTGCTAGCACAGATACGCAGTATTTT
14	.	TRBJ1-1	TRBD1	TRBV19	CASSMTGANTEAFF	TGTGCCAGTAGTATGACAGGGGCAAACACTGAAGCTTTCTTT
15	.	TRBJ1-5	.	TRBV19	CASSIEGAFGQPQHF	TGTGCCAGTAGTATAGAGGGGGCGTTCGGTCAGCCCCAGCATTTT
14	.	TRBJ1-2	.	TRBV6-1	CASMEGRANYGYTF	TGTGCCAGCATGGAGGGCAGGGCTAACTATGGCTACACCTTC
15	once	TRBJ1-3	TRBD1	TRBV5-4	CASSSGDRAGNTIYF	TGTGCCAGCAGCTCGGGGGACAGGGCAGGAAACACCATATATTTT
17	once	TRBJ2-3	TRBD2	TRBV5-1	CASSDHLAGVSGDTQYF	TGCGCCAGCAGCGATCACCTAGCGGGAGTCTCAGGGGATACGCAGTATTTT
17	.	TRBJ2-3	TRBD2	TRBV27	CASSPRTSGIGTDTQYF	TGTGCCAGCAGTCCCCGGACTAGCGGGATTGGCACAGATACGCAGTATTTT
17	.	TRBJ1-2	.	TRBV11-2	CASSLFSGSYGDYGYTF	TGTGCCAGCAGCTTATTCTCCGGGTCTTACGGCGACTATGGCTACACCTTC
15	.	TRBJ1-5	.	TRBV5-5	CASSLIVEDNQPQHF	TGTGCCAGCAGCTTGATCGTGGAGGACAATCAGCCCCAGCATTTT
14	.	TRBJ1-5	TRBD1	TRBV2	CASSEFSGGQPQHF	TGTGCCAGCAGTGAATTCTCAGGGGGCCAGCCCCAGCATTTT
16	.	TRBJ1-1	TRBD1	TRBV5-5	CASSLFHIQGGTEAFF	TGTGCCAGCAGCTTATTCCACATACAGGGGGGGACTGAAGCTTTCTTT
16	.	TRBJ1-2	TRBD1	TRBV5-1	CASSLGGTGGNYGYTF	TGCGCCAGCAGCTTAGGAGGGACAGGGGGTAACTATGGCTACACCTTC
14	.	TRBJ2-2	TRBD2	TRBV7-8	CASRRTSRTGELFF	TGTGCCAGCAGGAGGACTAGCCGCACCGGGGAGCTGTTTTTT
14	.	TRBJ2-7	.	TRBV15	CATSRGGASVEQYF	TGTGCCACCAGCAGAGGAGGAGCTAGCGTAGAGCAGTACTTC
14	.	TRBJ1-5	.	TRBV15	CATSRETDNQPQHF	TGTGCCACCAGCAGAGAGACAGACAATCAGCCCCAGCATTTT
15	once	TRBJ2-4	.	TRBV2	CASSGDSKAKNIQYF	TGTGCCAGCAGTGGCGACTCAAAAGCCAAAAACATTCAGTACTTC
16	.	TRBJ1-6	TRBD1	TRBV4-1	CASSRTPGQLISPLHF	TGCGCCAGCAGCCGAACCCCGGGACAGCTAATTTCACCCCTCCACTTT
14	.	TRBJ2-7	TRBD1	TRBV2	CASRERTGLYEQYF	TGTGCCAGCAGGGAAAGGACAGGGCTCTACGAGCAGTACTTC
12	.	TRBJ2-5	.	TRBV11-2	CASSSGRETQYF	TGTGCCAGCAGCTCGGGAAGAGAGACCCAGTACTTC
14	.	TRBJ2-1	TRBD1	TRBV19	CASTIRGRLGEQFF	TGTGCCAGTACTATCAGGGGGCGATTGGGAGAGCAGTTCTTC
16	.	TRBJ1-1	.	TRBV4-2	CASSQDFSGGNTEAFF	TGTGCCAGCAGCCAAGATTTTTCGGGGGGGAACACTGAAGCTTTCTTT
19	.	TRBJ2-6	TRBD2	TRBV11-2	CASSLDLAGGVAGANVLTF	TGTGCCAGCAGCTTAGATTTAGCGGGTGGTGTGGCTGGGGCCAACGTCCTGACTTTC
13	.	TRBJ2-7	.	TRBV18	CASSLQTEYEQYF	TGTGCCAGCTCACTACAGACAGAGTACGAGCAGTACTTC
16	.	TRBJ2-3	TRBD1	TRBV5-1	CASSIGQGSRADTQYF	TGCGCCAGCAGCATAGGACAGGGAAGTCGCGCAGATACGCAGTATTTT
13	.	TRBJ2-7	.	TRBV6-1	CASSETVGGPEYF	TGTGCCAGCAGTGAGACGGTAGGAGGGCCGGAGTACTTC
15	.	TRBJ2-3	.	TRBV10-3	CAISESSSVADTQYF	TGTGCCATCAGTGAGTCGAGTAGCGTGGCAGATACGCAGTATTTT
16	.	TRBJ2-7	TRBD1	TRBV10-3	CAIRPKGQGSLHEQYF	TGTGCCATCAGACCAAAGGGACAGGGATCTCTCCACGAGCAGTACTTC
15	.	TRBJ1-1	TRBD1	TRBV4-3	CASSQEDRANTEAFF	TGCGCCAGCAGCCAAGAAGACAGGGCGAACACTGAAGCTTTCTTT
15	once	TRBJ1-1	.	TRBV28	CASSLFGSGNTEAFF	TGTGCCAGCAGTTTATTTGGCTCGGGGAACACTGAAGCTTTCTTT